The source of this T cell receptor beta chain is a study of OX40 agonist ivuxolimab in advanced cancers. Study-wide context: Dose-escalation patients had hepatocellular carcinoma, melanoma, renal cell or head and neck cancer. Prior anti-PD-1, anti-PD-L1 or anti-CTLA-4 therapy was allowed; 40% to 50% had some.

Assay: immunoSEQ multiplex PCR; the TCRdb copy retains only in-frame clones and omits some. The sample carries about 44,000 clones, approximately 90% recorded once. Concerning this clone: Its target is not known.

CDR3 length: 16 residues. Germline CDR1 and CDR2: KGHSH and LQKENI. V was pared by 5 bases and J by 3 bases, with 10 bases of the junction left unmatched. General study points: Relatively little clonal expansion, among the lowest observed, appeared in partial responders at 0.1-3.0 mg/kg.

Sampled blood was obtained at baseline, cycle 4 day 1, and cycle 7 day 1. This specimen was CD4+ or CD8+ T cells sorted from blood, taken in a trial of the OX40 agonist ivuxolimab. The chain employs TRBV18 and TRBJ2-3, with 8 bases that match TRBD2. This TCR was recovered from an adult with an advanced solid tumor such as melanoma, head and neck, liver or kidney cancer. CDR3 bases: TGTGCCAGCTCATCGTCAGGCGGGAGGACTACAGATACGCAGTATTTT. This gives the protein CASSSSGGRTTDTQYF.